Below, one T cell receptor beta chain is given with its context. Authors' data handling: Researchers report that nucleated cell counts were estimated from reference gene primer amplification. Method: immunoSEQ multiplex PCR; TCRdb's copy keeps in-frame clones and lacks some. V and J calls plus clone size are reproduced from that table; the DNA served to infer D and trimming. The sample has under 300,000 clones; around 85% are singletons. This sample was taken from a study of blood T cell repertoires in COVID-19. Study-wide context: Some COVID-19 samples were acute and others convalescent; all came from the United States, Italy and Spain. From T cells, B-cell-depleted T cells, or PBMCs came the material, which was cDNA or gDNA.

The CDR3 is made up of 13 amino acids. Germline V gene data show CDR1 as MDHEN and CDR2 as SYDVKM. V shed 7 bases and J shed 0 bases, with 4 bases lying between them. The TCR was taken from a woman aged 80 or over with acute or convalescent COVID-19. The chain recombines TRBV28 with TRBJ2-6; D is ambiguous. Sequencing used peripheral blood. The CDR3 sequence: CASTNSGANVLTF. The DNA for the CDR3 is TGTGCCAGCACCAACTCTGGGGCCAACGTCCTGACTTTC.